The 29 T cell receptor beta chains below were found in one sample sequenced in a study of blood T cell repertoires in COVID-19 (dated by TCRdb to about 2020). The protocol used for the library was the immunoSEQ multiplex PCR assay. Imported from immuneACCESS, the table was reduced by TCRdb to in-frame sequences with V and J called. These copies leave out some clones; in studies compared against another copy, an unresolved V gene accounts for under half, and the cause of the remainder is not known. Within this sample are about 250,000 clones, with over 70% of them counted one time only. The ten largest account for around 8.9% of the sample. Sequencing was performed on peripheral blood. These receptors were collected from a man in his forties with active or convalescent COVID-19.

In its sample, this clone was seen once. This chain links TRBV5-5 with TRBJ1-1, with 7 nucleotides matching TRBD1. The CDR3 covers 15 residues. Germline CDR1 SGHKS, CDR2 YYEKEE (reference sequence). V trimming: 2 bases; J trimming: 1 base; junction bases outside the gene matches: 5. The CDR3 DNA sequence: TGTGCCAGCAGCTTACGACAGGGCGGGAACACTGAAGCTTTCTTT. Amino acid sequence: CASSLRQGGNTEAFF.

CDR3 sequence: CASSWSGGRNEQFF. The CDR3 DNA follows: TGTGCCAGTAGTTGGTCAGGGGGGCGGAATGAGCAGTTCTTC. The chain has TRBV19 and TRBJ2-1, with D perhaps TRBD1 (7 bases). Germline V CDR1 and CDR2: LNHDA, SQIVND (reference sequence). CDR3 length: 14 amino acids. V was shortened by 5 bases and J by 7 bases, with 15 bases between the two germline ends.

This clone came up a few times. This specimen includes other DNA sequences encoding the same CDR3. The chain carries TRBV30 and TRBJ1-1; D is unresolved. CDR1 is GTSNPN and CDR2 is SVGIG in the germline V gene (reference sequence). The CDR3 has 11 amino acids. V was shortened by 2 bases and J by 6 bases, with 7 bases between the two germline ends. The CDR3 region is CAWSLGAEAFF. The CDR3, as DNA: TGTGCCTGGAGTCTGGGAGCTGAAGCTTTCTTT.

The chain couples TRBV24-1 to TRBJ2-2, with TRBD2 matching over 7 bases. The CDR3 is made up of 13 amino acids. From germline, CDR1 is KGHDR and CDR2 SFDVKD. Germline trimming cut 9 bases from V and 3 bases from J; bases unmatched to any gene: 3. The CDR3: CATGEGYTGELFF. For the CDR3, the DNA is TGTGCCACCGGGGAGGGATACACCGGGGAGCTGTTTTTT.

The chain recombines TRBV5-4 with TRBJ2-7; 10 bases line up with TRBD1. From germline, CDR1 is SGHNT and CDR2 YYREEE (reference sequence). This CDR3 region has 15 residues. The J segment lost 3 bases and the V segment lost 3 bases, leaving 6 bases of the junction unmatched. CDR3 loop: CASSWSGTGDYEQYF. CDR3 in DNA: TGTGCCAGCAGCTGGTCCGGGACAGGGGACTACGAGCAGTACTTC.

The chain couples TRBV4-1 to TRBJ2-5, with 9 bases identical to TRBD2. The germline V gene has CDR1 MGHRA and CDR2 YSYEKL. Trimming took 3 bases from V and 5 from J; bases not matched to a gene: 16. This CDR3 is built from 18 residues. In DNA form, the CDR3 reads TGCGCCAGCAGCCAGAAACATCTCGGGACTAGCAGTGAGGAGACCCAGTACTTC. Translation: CASSQKHLGTSSEETQYF.

This clone was counted a single time. The genes are TRBV20-1 and TRBJ2-1; possible D gene TRBD2, 6 bases. From germline, CDR1 is DFQATT and CDR2 SNEGSKA (reference sequence). The ends were cut back, 8 bases at V and 8 bases at J, with 10 bases in the middle. The CDR3 has 10 residues. CDR3 sequence: CSPRRDEQFF. CDR3 DNA sequence: TGCAGTCCCAGGAGGGATGAGCAGTTCTTC.

The chain recombines TRBV9 with TRBJ2-3; 8 bases are a match to TRBD2. The CDR3 consists of 15 residues. Germline V gene lookup returns CDR1 SGDLS and CDR2 YYNGEE. V trimming: 1 base; J trimming: 1 base; junction bases outside the gene matches: 2. This CDR3 is CASSVMTSGTDTQYF. The CDR3 nucleotides are TGTGCCAGCAGCGTAATGACTAGCGGCACAGATACGCAGTATTTT. Full variable domain (remainder filled in from reference TRBV9 and TRBJ2-3): DSGVTQTPKHLITATGQRVTLRCSPRSGDLSVYWYQQSLDQGLQFLIQYYNGEERAKGNILERFSAQQFPDLHSELNLSSLELGDSALYFCASSVMTSGTDTQYFGPGTRLTVL.

This rearrangement joins TRBV5-6 to TRBJ1-3; the D is unclear. Trimming took 1 base from V and 0 from J, leaving 11 bases between them. Germline lookup yields CDR1 SGHDT and CDR2 YYEEEE. This CDR3 has 16 amino acids. CDR3 sequence reads: CASSLLTAVSGNTIYF. CDR3 bases: TGTGCCAGCAGCTTGTTAACCGCGGTCTCTGGAAACACCATATATTTT.

V gene TRBV10-2 combines with J gene TRBJ2-3; 11 bases agree with TRBD2. From germline, CDR1 is WSHSY and CDR2 SAAADI. This CDR3 has 18 residues. Trimming cost V 0 bases and J 4 bases; bases outside gene matches: 9. In nucleotides, the CDR3 is TGCGCCAGCAGTGAGTCAGGGACTAGCGGTTCTTCGGCAGATACGCAGTATTTT. Translating gives CASSESGTSGSSADTQYF.

J is TRBJ1-1 and V is TRBV6-2 or TRBV6-3; D remains ambiguous. The CDR3 is 12 residues long. The V gene lost 4 bases and the J gene lost 8 bases, with 11 bases spanning the gap. Germline CDR1 MNHEY, CDR2 SVGEGT. The CDR3 coding sequence is TGTGCCAGCAGTTCCCCGGGAGTCGAAGCTTTCTTT. Encoded protein: CASSSPGVEAFF.

The chain carries TRBV5-4 and TRBJ1-1; D is unresolved. CDR1 is SGHNT, CDR2 YYREEE, per germline (reference sequence). V was pared by 2 bases and J by 3 bases, with 5 bases between. The CDR3 length is 12 residues. CDR3 amino acids: CASSFRDTEAFF. DNA for the CDR3: TGTGCCAGCAGCTTCCGGGACACTGAAGCTTTCTTT.

This clone was found a few times. V gene TRBV29-1 combines with J gene TRBJ1-4; D uncertain. In germline, CDR1 is SQVTM, CDR2 ANQGSEA. There are 15 residues in the CDR3. Trimming removed 4 bases at V and 2 bases at J, with 14 bases between. The CDR3 DNA is TGCAGCGTTGCCCCCGTTAGCGGGACTAATGAAAAACTGTTTTTT. The encoded protein is CSVAPVSGTNEKLFF.

The chain has TRBV11-2 and TRBJ1-3, with 8 bases identical to TRBD1. The V and J ends lost 5 bases and 0 bases, in that order; junction bases with no gene match: 9. Germline values: CDR1 SGHAT, CDR2 FQNNGV. This CDR3 has 17 amino acids. CDR3 residues: CASSPGQGWYSGNTIYF. The CDR3 DNA follows: TGTGCCAGCAGCCCAGGACAGGGATGGTACTCTGGAAACACCATATATTTT.

This clone was recorded only once. The chain joins TRBV11-1 to TRBJ2-3, with 8 bases fitting TRBD2. Germline assignment: CDR1 SGHAT and CDR2 FQDESV (reference sequence). This CDR3 spans 15 amino acids. Trimming removed 4 bases from V and 2 bases from J; junction bases left unmatched: 5. The CDR3 region is CASSWAGGPTDTQYF. CDR3 in DNA: TGTGCCAGCAGCTGGGCGGGGGGACCCACAGATACGCAGTATTTT. Combining the CDR3 with reference TRBV11-1 and TRBJ2-3 gives the whole variable domain EAEVAQSPRYKITEKSQAVAFWCDPISGHATLYWYRQILGQGPELLVQFQDESVVDDSQLPKDRFSAERLKGVDSTLKIQPAELGDSAMYLCASSWAGGPTDTQYFGPGTRLTVL.

The genes are TRBV6-5 and TRBJ1-1, with D perhaps TRBD1 (6 bases). Germline-derived CDR1 and CDR2 are MNHEY and SVGAGI. Trimming removed 6 bases from V and 1 base from J, with 9 bases in between. The CDR3 runs 13 residues. CDR3 DNA sequence: TGTGCCAGCAGGACAGGAACGAACACTGAAGCTTTCTTT. This encodes CASRTGTNTEAFF.

The chain has TRBV5-4 and TRBJ1-1; D possibly corresponds to TRBD1 (5 bases). The CDR3 totals 14 residues. CDR1 and CDR2 (germline): SGHNT, YYREEE (reference sequence). V lost 4 bases and J 0 bases, leaving 10 bases between the germline ends. The CDR3 spells CASSRDSLNTEAFF. CDR3 nucleotides: TGTGCCAGCAGCCGAGACAGCCTGAACACTGAAGCTTTCTTT.

This CDR3 reads CASSSGGTPYEQYF. The CDR3 nucleotides read TGCGCCAGCAGTTCCGGCGGGACCCCATACGAGCAGTACTTC. The chain combines TRBV10-2 with TRBJ2-7; the D gene is possibly TRBD2 (6 bases). The length of the CDR3 is 14 residues. V shed 5 bases and J shed 4 bases, with 15 bases lying between them. Germline V gene sequence: CDR1 WSHSY, CDR2 SAAADI.

J is TRBJ1-5 and V is TRBV6-6; D possibly corresponds to TRBD1 (5 bases). Germline V lookup: CDR1 MNHNY, CDR2 SVGAGI (reference sequence). The length of the CDR3 is 16 residues. Trimming removed 1 base at V and 0 bases at J, with 10 bases between. CDR3 nucleotide sequence: TGTGCCAGCAGTTACTTGACAGCAAATAGCAATCAGCCCCAGCATTTT. Its translation is CASSYLTANSNQPQHF.

The CDR3, as DNA: TGTGCCAGCAGCCAAGGGGTACAGGGAGGCTACACCTTC. Translation gives CASSQGVQGGYTF. The genes are TRBV3-1 (or the pseudogene TRBV3-2) and TRBJ1-2; a possible D gene is TRBD1 (6 bases). Germline V gene sequence: CDR1 LGHDT, CDR2 YNNKEL (reference sequence). The germline V and J ends were trimmed by 1 base and 8 bases, with 11 bases remaining between them. The CDR3 runs to 13 residues.

This chain joins TRBV19 and TRBJ2-7; D ambiguous. The germline V and J ends were trimmed by 3 bases and 0 bases, with 9 bases remaining between them. The CDR3 covers 14 residues. The germline V gene encodes CDR1 LNHDA and CDR2 SQIVND (reference sequence). The CDR3 coding sequence is TGTGCCAGTAGTATCTCGGTAGTCTCCTACGAGCAGTACTTC. This gives the protein CASSISVVSYEQYF.

CDR3: CASNRGGSDEQFF. The DNA for the CDR3 is TGTGCCAGCAACCGAGGCGGGAGCGATGAGCAGTTCTTC. The chain employs TRBV11-2 and TRBJ2-1; 7 bases map to TRBD2. V shed 7 bases and J 8 bases; nucleotides not matched to a gene: 8. The CDR3 covers 13 residues. From germline, CDR1 is SGHAT and CDR2 FQNNGV.

J is TRBJ1-2 and V is TRBV28; maybe TRBD1 (5 bases). Trimming shortened V by 4 bases and J by 8 bases, and 11 bases separated the two germline ends. The CDR3 spans 12 residues. Per the germline V gene, CDR1 is MDHEN and CDR2 is SYDVKM. For the CDR3, the DNA is TGTGCCAGCAGTTCCATTGACAGCGGCTACACCTTC. Translation gives CASSSIDSGYTF.

The CDR3 nucleotides read TGTGCCAGTAGACTTGAATCTTACGAGCAGTACTTC. Protein: CASRLESYEQYF. This rearrangement joins TRBV7-9 to TRBJ2-7; D is undetermined. This CDR3 is built from 12 residues. With 9 bases removed from V and 4 bases from J, the gap between germline ends came to 13 bases. The germline V gene has CDR1 SEHNR and CDR2 FQNEAQ (reference sequence). The entire variable domain, with the rest obtained from reference TRBV7-9 and TRBJ2-7, is as follows: DTGVSQNPRHKITKRGQNVTFRCDPISEHNRLYWYRQTLGQGPEFLTYFQNEAQLEKSRLLSDRFSAERPKGSFSTLEIQRTEQGDSAMYLCASRLESYEQYFGPGTRLTVT.

CDR3 loop: CASSPQVGDTEAFF. The CDR3 coding sequence is TGTGCCAGCAGCCCCCAGGTCGGGGACACTGAAGCTTTCTTT. The chain joins TRBV9 to TRBJ1-1; no clear D. The CDR3 totals 14 residues. Trimming took 4 bases from V and 3 from J, leaving 13 bases between them. In germline, CDR1 is SGDLS, CDR2 YYNGEE.

The CDR3: CASSYPKDTLQDTQYF. The CDR3 DNA sequence: TGTGCCAGCAGTTACCCTAAGGACACTTTACAAGATACGCAGTATTTT. The chain links TRBV6-6 to TRBJ2-3, with D perhaps TRBD1 (5 bases). V lost 2 bases and J 5 bases, leaving 17 bases between the germline ends. This CDR3 has 16 residues. Germline V CDR1 and CDR2: MNHNY, SVGAGI (reference sequence).

V and J are TRBV5-1 and TRBJ1-5; D may be TRBD1 (5 bases). The CDR3 totals 15 residues. Per germline, CDR1 SGHRS and CDR2 YFSETQ. Trimming shortened V by 8 bases and J by 2 bases, and 17 bases separated the two germline ends. The CDR3 is CASKEGASRNQPQHF. In DNA form, the CDR3 reads TGCGCCAGTAAAGAAGGGGCCTCGCGCAATCAGCCCCAGCATTTT.

The DNA of the CDR3 is TGCGCCAGCAGTACCGGACAGGGCTTGAACTATGGCTACACCTTC. Protein sequence: CASSTGQGLNYGYTF. V usage is TRBV4-1 and J usage is TRBJ1-2, with 8 bases lining up with TRBD1. Germline V gene data show CDR1 as MGHRA and CDR2 as YSYEKL. This CDR3 is 15 amino acids long. J was trimmed by 2 bases and V by 6 bases; bases with no gene match: 8.

This clone came up a few times. The V and J genes are TRBV30 and TRBJ2-7, with 8 nucleotides matching TRBD1. The CDR3 covers 15 residues. Losses at the gene ends were 2 bases for V and 4 bases for J; bases not matched to a gene: 10. Per germline, CDR1 GTSNPN and CDR2 SVGIG (reference sequence). The CDR3 region has the DNA TGTGCCTGGAGTTACCCCGGGACAGGAGTATACGAGCAGTACTTC. The encoded protein is CAWSYPGTGVYEQYF.